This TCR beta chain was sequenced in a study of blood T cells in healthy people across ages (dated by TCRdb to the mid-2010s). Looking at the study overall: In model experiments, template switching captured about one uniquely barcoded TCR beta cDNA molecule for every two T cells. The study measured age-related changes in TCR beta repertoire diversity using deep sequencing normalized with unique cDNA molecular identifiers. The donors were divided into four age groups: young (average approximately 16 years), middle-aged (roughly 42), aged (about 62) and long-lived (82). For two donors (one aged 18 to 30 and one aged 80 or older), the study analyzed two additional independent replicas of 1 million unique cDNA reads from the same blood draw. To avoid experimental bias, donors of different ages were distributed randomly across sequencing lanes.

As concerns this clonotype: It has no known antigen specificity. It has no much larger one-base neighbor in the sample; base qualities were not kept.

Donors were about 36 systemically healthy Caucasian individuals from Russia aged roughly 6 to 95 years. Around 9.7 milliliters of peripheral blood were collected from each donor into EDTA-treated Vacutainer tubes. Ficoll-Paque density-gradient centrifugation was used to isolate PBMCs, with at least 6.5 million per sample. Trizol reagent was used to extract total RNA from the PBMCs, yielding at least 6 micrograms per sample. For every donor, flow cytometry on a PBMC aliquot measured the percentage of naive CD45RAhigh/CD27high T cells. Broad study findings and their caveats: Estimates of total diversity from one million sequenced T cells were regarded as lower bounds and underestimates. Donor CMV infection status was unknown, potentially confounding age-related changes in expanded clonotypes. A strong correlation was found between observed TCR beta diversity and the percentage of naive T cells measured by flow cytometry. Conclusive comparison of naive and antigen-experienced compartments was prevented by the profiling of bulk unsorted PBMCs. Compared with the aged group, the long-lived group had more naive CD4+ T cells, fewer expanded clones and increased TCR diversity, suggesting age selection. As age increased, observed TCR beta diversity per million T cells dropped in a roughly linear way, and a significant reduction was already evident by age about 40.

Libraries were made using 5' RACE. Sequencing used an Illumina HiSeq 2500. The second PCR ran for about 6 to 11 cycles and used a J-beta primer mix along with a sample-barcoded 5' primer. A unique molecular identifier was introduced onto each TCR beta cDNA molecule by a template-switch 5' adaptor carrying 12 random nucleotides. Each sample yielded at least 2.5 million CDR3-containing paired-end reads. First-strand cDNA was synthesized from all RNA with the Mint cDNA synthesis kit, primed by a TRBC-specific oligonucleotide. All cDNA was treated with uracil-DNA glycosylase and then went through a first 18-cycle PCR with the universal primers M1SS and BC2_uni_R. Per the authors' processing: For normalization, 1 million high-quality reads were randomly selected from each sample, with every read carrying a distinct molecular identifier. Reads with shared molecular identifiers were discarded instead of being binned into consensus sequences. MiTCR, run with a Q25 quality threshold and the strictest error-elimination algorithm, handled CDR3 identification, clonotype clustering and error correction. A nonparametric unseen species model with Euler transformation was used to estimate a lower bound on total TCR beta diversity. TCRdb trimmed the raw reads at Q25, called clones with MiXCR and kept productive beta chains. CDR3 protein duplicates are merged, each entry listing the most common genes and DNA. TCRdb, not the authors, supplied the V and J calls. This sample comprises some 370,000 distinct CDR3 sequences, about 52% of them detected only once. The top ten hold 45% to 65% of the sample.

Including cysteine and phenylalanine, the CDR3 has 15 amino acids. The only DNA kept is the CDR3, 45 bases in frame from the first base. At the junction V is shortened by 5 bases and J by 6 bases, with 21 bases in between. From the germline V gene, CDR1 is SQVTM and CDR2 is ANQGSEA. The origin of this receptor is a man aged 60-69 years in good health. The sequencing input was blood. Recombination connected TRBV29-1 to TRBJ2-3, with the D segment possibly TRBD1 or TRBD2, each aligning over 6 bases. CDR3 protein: CSVYNTGGGVDTQYF. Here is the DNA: TGCAGCGTTTACAACACAGGAGGGGGAGTGGATACGCAGTATTTT.